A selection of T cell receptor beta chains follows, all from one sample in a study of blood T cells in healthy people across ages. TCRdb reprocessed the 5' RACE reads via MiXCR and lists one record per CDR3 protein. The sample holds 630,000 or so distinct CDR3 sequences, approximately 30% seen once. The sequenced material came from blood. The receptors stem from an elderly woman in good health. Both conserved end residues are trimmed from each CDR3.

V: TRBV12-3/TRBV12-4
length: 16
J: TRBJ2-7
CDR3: ASRAGLAVDISYNEQY

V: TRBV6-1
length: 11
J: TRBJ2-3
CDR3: ASRASGTDTQY

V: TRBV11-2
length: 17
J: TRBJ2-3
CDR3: ASSSLRLAGETSTDTQY

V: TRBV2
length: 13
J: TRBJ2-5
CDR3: ASRRTGSVQETQY

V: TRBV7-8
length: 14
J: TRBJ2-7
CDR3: ASSPPTLAGGYEQY

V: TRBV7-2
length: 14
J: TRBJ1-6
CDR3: ASSRNRASYNSPLH

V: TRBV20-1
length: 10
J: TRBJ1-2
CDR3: SAREGWQGYT

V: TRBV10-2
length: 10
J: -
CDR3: ASRVTLGEQY

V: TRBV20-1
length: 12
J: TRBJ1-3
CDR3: SADSTGSGNTIY

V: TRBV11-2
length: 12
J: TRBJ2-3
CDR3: ASSRDGSTDTQY

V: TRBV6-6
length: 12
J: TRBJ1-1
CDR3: ASSYSRGETEAF

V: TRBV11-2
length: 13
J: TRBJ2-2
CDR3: ASSLDGLSTGELF

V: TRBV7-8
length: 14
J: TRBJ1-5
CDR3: ASSLDVYRSNQPQH

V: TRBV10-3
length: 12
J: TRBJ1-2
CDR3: AIKHPADNYGYT

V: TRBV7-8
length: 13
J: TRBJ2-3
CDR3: ASSLGLERVDTQY

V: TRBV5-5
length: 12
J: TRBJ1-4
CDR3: ASSLSELVEKLF

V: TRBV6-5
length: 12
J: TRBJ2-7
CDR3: ASSPVRGLREQY

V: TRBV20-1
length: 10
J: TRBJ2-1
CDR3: SASGKLNEQF

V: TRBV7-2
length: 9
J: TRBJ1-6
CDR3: ASSSHSSLH

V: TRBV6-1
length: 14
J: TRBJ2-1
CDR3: ASTDLLAGYATEQF

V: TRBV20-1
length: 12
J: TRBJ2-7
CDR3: SAIPGQGLNEQY

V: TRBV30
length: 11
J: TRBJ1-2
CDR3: AWSVGGRTGYT

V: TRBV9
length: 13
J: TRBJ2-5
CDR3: ASSPGLGPDNEQY

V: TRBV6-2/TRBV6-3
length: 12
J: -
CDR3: ASSYLGDTYEQY

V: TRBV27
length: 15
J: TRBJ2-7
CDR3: ASSSTSTGYKDYEQY

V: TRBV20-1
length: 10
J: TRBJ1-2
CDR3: SAKDWGDGYT

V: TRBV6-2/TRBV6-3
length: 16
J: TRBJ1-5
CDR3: ASSYTRRDGYSNQPQH

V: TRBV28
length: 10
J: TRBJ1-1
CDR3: ASRTQGTEAF

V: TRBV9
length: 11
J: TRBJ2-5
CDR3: ASSVGDRETQY

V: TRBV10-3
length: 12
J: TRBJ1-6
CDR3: AITETSYNSPLH

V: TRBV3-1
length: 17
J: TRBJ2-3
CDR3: ASSPAAGDSGRSADTQY

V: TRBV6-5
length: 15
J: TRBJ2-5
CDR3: ASSLRTPRPGCYEQY

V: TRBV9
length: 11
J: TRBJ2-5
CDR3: ASNGGAGETQY

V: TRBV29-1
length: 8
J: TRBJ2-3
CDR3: SVVVDTQY

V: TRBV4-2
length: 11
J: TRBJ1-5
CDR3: ASSQDKGQPQH

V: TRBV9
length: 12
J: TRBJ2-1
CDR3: ASSVDRTGSEQF

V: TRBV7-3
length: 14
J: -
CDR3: ASSPQFPGSYNEQY

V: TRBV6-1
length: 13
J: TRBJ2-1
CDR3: ASSEALITRMEQF

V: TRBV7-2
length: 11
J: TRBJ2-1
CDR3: ASSWGRGNEQF

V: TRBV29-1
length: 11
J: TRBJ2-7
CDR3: SVGGPKDHEQY

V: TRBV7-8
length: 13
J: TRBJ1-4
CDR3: ASSPVGRSNEKLF

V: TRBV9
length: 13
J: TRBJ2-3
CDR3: ASSVDSQGTDTQY

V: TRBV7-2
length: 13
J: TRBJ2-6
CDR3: ASSSSASGANVLT

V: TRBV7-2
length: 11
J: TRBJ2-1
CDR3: ASSRQWGDEQF

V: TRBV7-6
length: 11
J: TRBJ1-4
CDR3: ASSLGINEKRF

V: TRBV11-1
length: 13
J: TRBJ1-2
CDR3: ASSSGVGIRTLST

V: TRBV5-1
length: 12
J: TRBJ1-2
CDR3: ASGTGATNYGYT

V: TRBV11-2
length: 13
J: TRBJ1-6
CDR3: ASSSLNVDNSPPH

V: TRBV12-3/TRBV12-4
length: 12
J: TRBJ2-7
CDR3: ASSFRQGAGEQY

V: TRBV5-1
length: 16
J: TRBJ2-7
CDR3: ASSSGTSGGVQFYEQY

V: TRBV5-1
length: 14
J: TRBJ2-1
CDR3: ASSLAQGRTHNGQF

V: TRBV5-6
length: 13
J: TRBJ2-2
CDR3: ASIQGQEPTRELF

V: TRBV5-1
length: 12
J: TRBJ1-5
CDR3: ASSPRDWNQPQH

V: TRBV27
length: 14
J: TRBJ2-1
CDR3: ASTGGSGFHDNEQF

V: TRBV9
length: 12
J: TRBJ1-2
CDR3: ASSVAGTPYGYT